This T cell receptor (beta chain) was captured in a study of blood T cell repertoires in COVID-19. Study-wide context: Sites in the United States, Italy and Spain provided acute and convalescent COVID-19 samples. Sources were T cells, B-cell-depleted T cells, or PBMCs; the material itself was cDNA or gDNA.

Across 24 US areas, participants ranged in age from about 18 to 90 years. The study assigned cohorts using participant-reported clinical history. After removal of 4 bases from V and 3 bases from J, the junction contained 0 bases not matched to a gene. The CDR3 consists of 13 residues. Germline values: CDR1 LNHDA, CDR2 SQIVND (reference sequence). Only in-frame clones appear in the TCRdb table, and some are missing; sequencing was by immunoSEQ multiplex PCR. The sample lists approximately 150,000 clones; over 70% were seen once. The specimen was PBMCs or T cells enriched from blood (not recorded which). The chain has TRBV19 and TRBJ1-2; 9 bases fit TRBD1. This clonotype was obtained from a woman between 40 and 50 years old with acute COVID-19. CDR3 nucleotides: TGTGCCAGTAGTAGGACAGGGGACTATGGCTACACCTTC. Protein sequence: CASSRTGDYGYTF.